These T cell receptor beta chains were read from a single sample in a study of molecular identifiers for immune sequencing clone quantification. TCRdb re-analysed the PCR reads in MiXCR, keeping a single row per CDR3 protein. In the table there are around 480,000 distinct CDR3 sequences, about 22% of which are singletons. Sequenced sample: naive CD8+ T cells from blood, with Jurkat cell RNA spiked in. The receptors originated from a human donor in good health. Some libraries in this study had Jurkat cell RNA spiked in. Each CDR3 is given with its conserved first and last residue.

j_call: TRBJ2-1
v_call: TRBV2
cdr3_length: 16
cdr3_aa: CASSEWGTPSDSEQFF

j_call: TRBJ1-6
v_call: TRBV6-2/TRBV6-3
cdr3_length: 16
cdr3_aa: CASRQLTDMWNSPLHF

j_call: TRBJ1-5
v_call: TRBV10-1
cdr3_length: 16
cdr3_aa: CASSAPDLGLYQPQHF

j_call: TRBJ1-2
v_call: TRBV25-1
cdr3_length: 17
cdr3_aa: CASSLRPRGNRGHGYTF

j_call: TRBJ2-3
v_call: TRBV7-9
cdr3_length: 16
cdr3_aa: CASSLFGDSGGDTQYF

j_call: TRBJ1-1
v_call: TRBV19
cdr3_length: 15
cdr3_aa: CASSTGTGGFPEAFF

j_call: TRBJ1-1
v_call: TRBV10-2
cdr3_length: 13
cdr3_aa: CAIRQDLNTEALF

j_call: TRBJ2-5
v_call: TRBV2
cdr3_length: 17
cdr3_aa: CASSALKDRGYQETQYF

j_call: TRBJ2-5
v_call: TRBV4-1
cdr3_length: 16
cdr3_aa: CASSQVGGATQETQYF

j_call: TRBJ1-1
v_call: TRBV5-8
cdr3_length: 15
cdr3_aa: CASSLGRGRNTEAFF

j_call: TRBJ2-2
v_call: TRBV13
cdr3_length: 13
cdr3_aa: CASLRENTGELFF

j_call: TRBJ1-5
v_call: TRBV19
cdr3_length: 14
cdr3_aa: CASSIYGGNQPQHF

j_call: TRBJ2-5
v_call: TRBV7-2
cdr3_length: 18
cdr3_aa: CASSLEAAAAITQETQYF

j_call: TRBJ2-1
v_call: TRBV14
cdr3_length: 16
cdr3_aa: CASSQVEGFIADEQFF

j_call: TRBJ2-1
v_call: TRBV12-5
cdr3_length: 19
cdr3_aa: CASGLGPRARIARYNEQFF

j_call: TRBJ1-5
v_call: TRBV19
cdr3_length: 14
cdr3_aa: CASSMWDTNQPQHF

j_call: TRBJ2-3
v_call: TRBV20-1
cdr3_length: 16
cdr3_aa: CSARGLTSGDTDTQYF

j_call: TRBJ2-3
v_call: TRBV7-3
cdr3_length: 15
cdr3_aa: CASSSPSGSTDTQYF

j_call: TRBJ2-7
v_call: TRBV7-9
cdr3_length: 14
cdr3_aa: CASSGPSSLYEQYF

j_call: TRBJ2-5
v_call: TRBV9
cdr3_length: 15
cdr3_aa: CASSVAGGEQETQYF

j_call: TRBJ2-1
v_call: TRBV30
cdr3_length: 11
cdr3_aa: CAWSGGGDPFF

j_call: TRBJ1-1
v_call: TRBV5-3
cdr3_length: 15
cdr3_aa: CASGTRQGMNTEAFF

j_call: TRBJ1-5
v_call: TRBV10-2
cdr3_length: 14
cdr3_aa: CASRDRGSNQPQHF

j_call: TRBJ1-1
v_call: TRBV10-3
cdr3_length: 12
cdr3_aa: CATGRVNTEAFF

j_call: TRBJ1-4
v_call: TRBV7-9
cdr3_length: 16
cdr3_aa: CASSQGINSINEKLFF

j_call: TRBJ2-3
v_call: TRBV20-1
cdr3_length: 17
cdr3_aa: CSAMDPADSRSTDTQYF

j_call: TRBJ2-7
v_call: TRBV5-4
cdr3_length: 15
cdr3_aa: CASSQALAGVGEQYF

j_call: TRBJ2-6
v_call: TRBV5-6
cdr3_length: 16
cdr3_aa: CASSLGPSSGANVLTF

j_call: TRBJ2-3
v_call: TRBV10-2
cdr3_length: 15
cdr3_aa: CASSESAGSTDTQYF

j_call: TRBJ2-7
v_call: TRBV20-1
cdr3_length: 10
cdr3_aa: CFWAAYEQYF

j_call: TRBJ2-7
v_call: TRBV7-9
cdr3_length: 12
cdr3_aa: CASVNQLGEQYF

j_call: TRBJ2-6
v_call: TRBV3-1
cdr3_length: 17
cdr3_aa: CASSQERASSGANVLTF

j_call: TRBJ2-2
v_call: TRBV20-1
cdr3_length: 15
cdr3_aa: CSASSLAVNTGELFF

j_call: TRBJ1-1
v_call: TRBV12-3/TRBV12-4
cdr3_length: 16
cdr3_aa: CASSYPPGQVCTEAFF

j_call: TRBJ1-2
v_call: TRBV28
cdr3_length: 15
cdr3_aa: CASSNRGAASYGYTF

j_call: TRBJ2-1
v_call: TRBV7-9
cdr3_length: 16
cdr3_aa: CASSSNRGLELGEQFF

j_call: TRBJ2-5
v_call: TRBV4-3
cdr3_length: 15
cdr3_aa: CASSQDWGTQETQYF

j_call: TRBJ1-2
v_call: TRBV28
cdr3_length: 16
cdr3_aa: CASSLTGGTGRLGYTF

j_call: TRBJ2-7
v_call: TRBV12-3/TRBV12-4
cdr3_length: 14
cdr3_aa: CASSFPNSPYEQYF

j_call: TRBJ2-7
v_call: TRBV19
cdr3_length: 14
cdr3_aa: CASSIGQGYYEQYF

j_call: TRBJ2-7
v_call: TRBV27
cdr3_length: 14
cdr3_aa: CASSQQQSSYEQYF

j_call: TRBJ2-7
v_call: TRBV12-3/TRBV12-4
cdr3_length: 11
cdr3_aa: CASKGDYEQYF

j_call: TRBJ2-2
v_call: TRBV4-3
cdr3_length: 18
cdr3_aa: CASSQLTGTGKNTGELFF

j_call: TRBJ2-3
v_call: TRBV20-1
cdr3_length: 16
cdr3_aa: CSARDPGTDLTDTQYF

j_call: TRBJ2-1
v_call: TRBV13
cdr3_length: 16
cdr3_aa: CASSSVAVAVYNEQFF

j_call: TRBJ1-1
v_call: TRBV20-1
cdr3_length: 16
cdr3_aa: CSARDYQGAKNTEAFF

j_call: TRBJ2-7
v_call: TRBV11-2
cdr3_length: 14
cdr3_aa: CASSLLASSYEQYF

j_call: TRBJ2-2
v_call: TRBV6-2/TRBV6-3
cdr3_length: 19
cdr3_aa: CASGYTSRDTQAETGELFF